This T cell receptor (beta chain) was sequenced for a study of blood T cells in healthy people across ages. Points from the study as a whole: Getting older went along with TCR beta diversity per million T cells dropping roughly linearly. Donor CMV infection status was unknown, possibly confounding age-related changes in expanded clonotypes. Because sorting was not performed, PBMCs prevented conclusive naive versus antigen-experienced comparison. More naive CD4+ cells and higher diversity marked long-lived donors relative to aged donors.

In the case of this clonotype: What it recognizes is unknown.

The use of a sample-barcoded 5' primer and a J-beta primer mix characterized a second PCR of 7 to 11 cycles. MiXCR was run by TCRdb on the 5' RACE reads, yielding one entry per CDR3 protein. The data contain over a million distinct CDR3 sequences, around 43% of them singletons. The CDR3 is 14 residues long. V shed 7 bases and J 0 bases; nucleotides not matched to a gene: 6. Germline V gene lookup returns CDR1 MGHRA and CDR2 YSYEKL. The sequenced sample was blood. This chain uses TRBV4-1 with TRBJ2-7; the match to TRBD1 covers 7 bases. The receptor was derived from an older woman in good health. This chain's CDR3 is CASTEGDSSYEQYF. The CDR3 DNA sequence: TGCGCCAGCACCGAAGGGGACAGCTCCTACGAGCAGTACTTC.